Listed below are T cell receptor beta chains from one sample, sequenced in a study of blood T cell repertoires in COVID-19. Sequenced by immunoSEQ multiplex PCR; TCRdb stores in-frame clones only, minus some. In the table there are about 170,000 clones, 85% of which are singletons. Sequences were obtained from peripheral blood. The source of these receptors is a human donor with acute or convalescent COVID-19. The donor label of this sample is uncertain. The CDR3 runs from the conserved cysteine through the conserved F or W. Fields, in order: V gene, D gene, clone size, J gene, CDR3 DNA, CDR3 protein. The D gene is left open where the match is weak. Where a row states a size, it is once, few, many or the class of an expanded clone; other rows omit it.

v_gene: TRBV19
d_gene: TRBD1
abundance: .
j_gene: TRBJ2-4
CDR3nt: TGTGCCAGTAGTACACGGGACAGCCTCTGGAACATTCAGTACTTC
CDR3aa: CASSTRDSLWNIQYF

v_gene: TRBV28
d_gene: TRBD1
abundance: .
j_gene: TRBJ1-5
CDR3nt: TGTGCCAGCAGTGACACGGGACAGGGATTGCAGCCCCAGCATTTT
CDR3aa: CASSDTGQGLQPQHF

v_gene: TRBV6-5
d_gene: TRBD1
abundance: .
j_gene: TRBJ2-1
CDR3nt: TGTGCCAGCAGCAGGACAGGGGGCAATGAGCAGTTCTTC
CDR3aa: CASSRTGGNEQFF

v_gene: TRBV9
d_gene: .
abundance: .
j_gene: TRBJ2-1
CDR3nt: TGTGCCAGCAGCGGTACCACGGGTGCCTACAATGAGCAGTTCTTC
CDR3aa: CASSGTTGAYNEQFF

v_gene: TRBV5-1
d_gene: TRBD1
abundance: .
j_gene: TRBJ1-1
CDR3nt: TGCGCCAGCAGCCCAGGGACAGGCCCGAACACTGAAGCTTTCTTT
CDR3aa: CASSPGTGPNTEAFF

v_gene: TRBV4-1
d_gene: TRBD1
abundance: once
j_gene: TRBJ1-1
CDR3nt: TGCGCCAGCAGCCATCGGACAGGGACAATCATGAACACTGAAGCTTTCTTT
CDR3aa: CASSHRTGTIMNTEAFF

v_gene: TRBV9
d_gene: .
abundance: .
j_gene: TRBJ2-1
CDR3nt: TGTGCCAGCAGCGTAGCAGGTCAGCGGACTTCCTACAATGAGCAGTTCTTC
CDR3aa: CASSVAGQRTSYNEQFF

v_gene: TRBV16
d_gene: .
abundance: .
j_gene: TRBJ1-4
CDR3nt: TGTGCCAGCAGGAGTACGGGGGGCCTTAATGAAAAACTGTTTTTT
CDR3aa: CASRSTGGLNEKLFF

v_gene: TRBV5-4
d_gene: TRBD1
abundance: few
j_gene: TRBJ2-5
CDR3nt: TGTGCCAGCAGCTCCAAGGGGGCGCTACCCGAGACCCAGTACTTC
CDR3aa: CASSSKGALPETQYF

v_gene: TRBV7-8
d_gene: .
abundance: .
j_gene: TRBJ2-3
CDR3nt: TGTGCCAGCAGGCCCGGACTCTCTAGCACAGATACGCAGTATTTT
CDR3aa: CASRPGLSSTDTQYF